This is a list of T cell receptor beta chains from one sample in a study of blood T cell repertoires in COVID-19. Some clones are missing from TCRdb's copy, which holds only in-frame ones; the method was immunoSEQ multiplex PCR. The profile shows a few hundred thousand clones, about 90% of them singletons. Material for sequencing was PBMCs or T cells enriched from blood (not recorded which). Every receptor here comes from a woman aged 25 to 39 who had recovered from COVID-19. Both conserved end residues are part of each CDR3. Each record gives: V gene, clone size, CDR3 protein. Size is stated for part of the rows, as once, few or many counts, or as a class when the clone is expanded.

v_gene: TRBV19
abundance: few
CDR3aa: CASSRGLAGGSYEQYF

v_gene: TRBV19
abundance: NA
CDR3aa: CASSIDTSGPDDEQFF

v_gene: TRBV28
abundance: once
CDR3aa: CASRTGAPNQETQYF

v_gene: TRBV28
abundance: NA
CDR3aa: CASTQRPSNEKLFF

v_gene: TRBV18
abundance: NA
CDR3aa: CASSPGRVGNTEAFF

v_gene: TRBV5-1
abundance: NA
CDR3aa: CASSSGQGMIGHEKLFF

v_gene: TRBV18
abundance: once
CDR3aa: CASSHRDRPYEQYF

v_gene: TRBV5-1
abundance: NA
CDR3aa: CASSLGSPRVHNEQFF

v_gene: TRBV7-3
abundance: NA
CDR3aa: CASSLTSLAGGEQFF

v_gene: TRBV7-3
abundance: NA
CDR3aa: CASSLLGAGTEAFF

v_gene: TRBV4-1
abundance: NA
CDR3aa: CASSQGIAASSYNEQFF

v_gene: TRBV6-5
abundance: once
CDR3aa: CASSYSEQGEVDGYTF

v_gene: TRBV3-1/TRBV3-2
abundance: NA
CDR3aa: CASSQVSSVETQYF

v_gene: TRBV7-2
abundance: NA
CDR3aa: CASSPPDIPPYGYTF

v_gene: TRBV3-1/TRBV3-2
abundance: NA
CDR3aa: CASSQATAGTYNEQFF

v_gene: TRBV6-6
abundance: few
CDR3aa: CASRPTGTYEQYF

v_gene: TRBV7-8
abundance: NA
CDR3aa: CASSVASGAGQPQHF

v_gene: TRBV27
abundance: NA
CDR3aa: CASSIRQGDYQPQHF

v_gene: TRBV5-4
abundance: NA
CDR3aa: CASSLARGSYNSPLHF

v_gene: TRBV5-1
abundance: few
CDR3aa: CASSPGQALGYTF

v_gene: TRBV21-1
abundance: NA
CDR3aa: CASSKSPGGRGETQYF

v_gene: TRBV10-3
abundance: NA
CDR3aa: CAIRTDRDAEQFF

v_gene: TRBV19
abundance: NA
CDR3aa: CASSAGTARGNEQFF

v_gene: TRBV15
abundance: NA
CDR3aa: CATSRAGGSYAGELFF

v_gene: TRBV5-1
abundance: NA
CDR3aa: CASSFNGQGYEQYF

v_gene: TRBV5-1
abundance: NA
CDR3aa: CASSLDSESEQFF

v_gene: TRBV29-1
abundance: NA
CDR3aa: CSDDRVCSYNEQFF

v_gene: TRBV27
abundance: NA
CDR3aa: CASSPQGDTQYF

v_gene: TRBV6-5
abundance: NA
CDR3aa: CASSYSDRGITEAFF

v_gene: TRBV5-1
abundance: once
CDR3aa: CASSLEGAVGEQYF

v_gene: TRBV13
abundance: NA
CDR3aa: CASSLNYNYGYTF

v_gene: TRBV7-2
abundance: NA
CDR3aa: CASSSGSSFNTGELFF

v_gene: TRBV2
abundance: NA
CDR3aa: CASRRKGTGDTEAFF

v_gene: TRBV28
abundance: NA
CDR3aa: CASMGAHSPLHF

v_gene: TRBV6-1
abundance: NA
CDR3aa: CASSGSPGQGASTAFF

v_gene: TRBV28
abundance: NA
CDR3aa: CASSLFPRTIKSTDTQYF

v_gene: TRBV30
abundance: NA
CDR3aa: CAWRQGAGRGYTF

v_gene: TRBV5-8
abundance: NA
CDR3aa: CASSPGLAPYQETQYF

v_gene: TRBV7-8
abundance: NA
CDR3aa: CASSLAGGGSSPLHF

v_gene: TRBV9
abundance: NA
CDR3aa: CASSVGLDSVSGNTIYF

v_gene: TRBV7-9
abundance: few
CDR3aa: CASSSPVPGQAYEQYF

v_gene: TRBV7-7
abundance: NA
CDR3aa: CASSSGQQEDTNQPQHF

v_gene: TRBV6-5
abundance: NA
CDR3aa: CASSNVQGGYEQYF

v_gene: TRBV11-2
abundance: NA
CDR3aa: CASSFGWSQETQYF

v_gene: TRBV11-1
abundance: once
CDR3aa: CASSLDPRDYGYTF

v_gene: TRBV4-2
abundance: NA
CDR3aa: CASSQEGGVAEQYF

v_gene: TRBV2
abundance: NA
CDR3aa: CASSHKTQGRGSNQPQHF

v_gene: TRBV19
abundance: NA
CDR3aa: CASQELNQPQHF

v_gene: TRBV12-5
abundance: NA
CDR3aa: CASSRGIQPQHF

v_gene: TRBV25-1
abundance: NA
CDR3aa: CASISDRGNTEAFF

v_gene: TRBV12-3/TRBV12-4
abundance: NA
CDR3aa: CATGLAGEQYF